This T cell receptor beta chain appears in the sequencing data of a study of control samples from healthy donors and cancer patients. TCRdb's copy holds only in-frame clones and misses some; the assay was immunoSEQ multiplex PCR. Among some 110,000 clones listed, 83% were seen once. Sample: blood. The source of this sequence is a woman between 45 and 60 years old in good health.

CDR3 in amino acids: CASSISGYEQYF. CDR3 nucleotides: TGTGCCAGTAGTATTTCGGGTTACGAGCAGTACTTC. The chain couples TRBV19 to TRBJ2-7; D remains ambiguous. This CDR3 contains 12 residues. V dropped 3 bases and J dropped 4 bases, with 7 bases sitting between them. CDR1 is LNHDA, CDR2 SQIVND, per germline (reference sequence).